Presented here are 24 T cell receptor beta chains from one specimen sequenced in a study of cytomegalovirus exposure and HLA in healthy donors. 13 Jbeta primers and 60 Vbeta primers were used for the PCR. Method: immunoSEQ multiplex PCR; TCRdb's copy keeps in-frame clones and lacks some. Of some 100,000 clones listed, roughly 80% were seen once; the top ten hold roughly 15%. The sequenced sample was PBMCs. The receptors shown here come from a male donor in good health and CMV-seropositive.

The chain is built from TRBV19 and TRBJ2-1; perhaps TRBD2 as D (6 bases). CDR1 and CDR2 from the germline V gene are LNHDA and SQIVND (reference sequence). CDR3 length: 14 amino acids. V was shortened by 3 bases and J by 9 bases, with 15 bases between the two germline ends. The CDR3 DNA follows: TGTGCCAGTAGTATTCTGGAGGGGAGCCGTGAGCAGTTCTTC. As protein: CASSILEGSREQFF.

This chain links TRBV29-1 with TRBJ1-2, with 11 bases matching TRBD1. This CDR3 contains 13 residues. Trimming took 6 bases from V and 8 from J; bases not matched to a gene: 8. Per germline, CDR1 SQVTM and CDR2 ANQGSEA. CDR3 region: CSVQRGQGDGYTF. The CDR3, as DNA: TGCAGCGTCCAAAGGGGACAGGGGGACGGCTACACCTTC. Variable domain in full (rest from reference TRBV29-1 and TRBJ1-2): SAVISQKPSRDICQRGTSLTIQCQVDSQVTMMFWYRQQPGQSLTLIATANQGSEATYESGFVIDKFPISRPNLTFSTLTVSNMSPEDSSIYLCSVQRGQGDGYTFGSGTRLTVV.

This chain connects TRBV2 to TRBJ2-5; 14 nucleotides line up with TRBD2. The V gene's germline CDR1 is SNHLY and CDR2 FYNNEI. Germline trimming cut 4 bases from V and 2 bases from J; bases unmatched to any gene: 6. The CDR3 extends over 17 amino acids. DNA of the CDR3: TGTGCCAGCAGTGGGGGACTAGCGGGGGACTTACAAGAGACCCAGTACTTC. Translation gives CASSGGLAGDLQETQYF.

The genes are TRBV30 and TRBJ1-2; TRBD1 agrees at 7 bases. CDR1 is GTSNPN and CDR2 is SVGIG in the germline V gene (reference sequence). The CDR3 extends over 16 amino acids. The trim removed 3 bases at V and 2 bases at J, leaving 12 bases unmatched. The CDR3 DNA reads TGTGCCTGGAGCCCCCCCGGGACAGCAATCAACTATGGCTACACCTTC. Its translation is CAWSPPGTAINYGYTF. The entire variable domain, with the rest obtained from reference TRBV30 and TRBJ1-2, is as follows: SQTIHQWPATLVQPVGSPLSLECTVEGTSNPNLYWYRQAAGRGLQLLFYSVGIGQISSEVPQNLSASRPQDRQFILSSKKLLLSDSGFYLCAWSPPGTAINYGYTFGSGTRLTVV.

The table lists this clone with a few counts. This chain connects TRBV7-2 to TRBJ2-5; D is unresolved. The germline V gene encodes CDR1 SGHTA and CDR2 FQGNSA. V was pared by 9 bases and J by 4 bases, with 24 bases between. This CDR3 spans 16 amino acids. The CDR3 nucleotides are TGTGCCAGTGGTCAAACGGGTGGGTTTCGGAGAGAGACCCAGTACTTC. It codes for CASGQTGGFRRETQYF.

This chain joins TRBV7-2 and TRBJ2-7, with D possibly TRBD1 on 7 matching bases. Germline loops: CDR1 SGHTA, CDR2 FQGNSA. The germline V and J ends were trimmed by 3 bases and 0 bases, with 18 bases remaining between them. The CDR3 is 17 residues long. The DNA for the CDR3 is TGTGCCAGCAGCTTGCAGGGAGGACAGGACCTCTCCTACGAGCAGTACTTC. This sequence encodes CASSLQGGQDLSYEQYF.

The chain has TRBV5-1 and TRBJ1-6; 7 positions match TRBD1. The junction had 8 bases not matched to a gene; V was cut back by 4 bases and J by 7 bases. CDR1 and CDR2 from the germline V gene are SGHRS and YFSETQ. This CDR3 comprises 15 residues. The CDR3 bases are TGCGCCAGCAGCCCGCTCCCAGGGGGGAATTCACCCCTCCACTTT. It yields the protein CASSPLPGGNSPLHF.

The V call is TRBV5-1, the J call TRBJ1-1, with 9 bases lining up with TRBD1. CDR3 length equals 17 residues. Germline loops: CDR1 SGHRS, CDR2 YFSETQ. V lost 0 bases to trimming and J lost 5 bases; unmatched junction nucleotides: 11. CDR3: CASSLGPGQGLPTEAFF. CDR3 bases: TGCGCCAGCAGCTTGGGTCCGGGACAGGGTTTGCCAACTGAAGCTTTCTTT.

The CDR3 spells CASSVRYRGADTQYF. The CDR3 nucleotides read TGTGCCAGCAGTGTTAGATACAGGGGGGCCGATACGCAGTATTTT. The genes are TRBV6-5 and TRBJ2-3, with 8 bases that match TRBD1. The V gene end was trimmed by 5 bases and the J gene end by 6 bases; junction bases not matched to a gene: 10. From germline, CDR1 is MNHEY and CDR2 SVGAGI. This CDR3 is built from 15 residues.

This clone was counted a few times. CDR3 sequence reads: CASSLDGTAYNEQFF. CDR3 DNA: TGCGCCAGCAGCTTGGACGGGACAGCCTACAATGAGCAGTTCTTC. The V call is TRBV5-1, the J call TRBJ2-1, with TRBD1 matching over 7 bases. Trimming cost V 0 bases and J 2 bases; bases outside gene matches: 2. CDR1 is SGHRS and CDR2 is YFSETQ in the germline V gene. This CDR3 comprises 15 residues.

The V call is TRBV4-3, the J call TRBJ1-6; no firm D call. CDR1 and CDR2 from the germline V gene are LGHNA and YSLEER. The CDR3 length is 14 residues. V was pared by 0 bases and J by 5 bases, with 5 bases between. DNA for the CDR3: TGCGCCAGCAGCCAAGACCACAATAATTCACCCCTCCACTTT. It yields the protein CASSQDHNNSPLHF.

The chain combines TRBV2 with TRBJ2-1; D might be TRBD2 (5 bases). This CDR3 comprises 14 residues. The V end was cut by 5 bases, the J end by 0 bases, with 8 bases between. CDR1 and CDR2 from the germline V gene are SNHLY and FYNNEI. Here the CDR3 reads CASSSRDSYNEQFF. CDR3 DNA: TGTGCCAGCAGTAGCCGGGACTCCTACAATGAGCAGTTCTTC.

This clone was picked up one time. The V and J genes are TRBV6-6 and TRBJ2-1, with TRBD1 matching 8 bases. The ends lost 4 bases at V and 7 bases at J; junction bases unmatched: 6. Germline loops: CDR1 MNHNY, CDR2 SVGAGI (reference sequence). The CDR3 is 14 residues long. The CDR3 spells CASSFRGQRNEQFF. DNA of the CDR3: TGTGCCAGCAGTTTCAGGGGGCAAAGGAATGAGCAGTTCTTC.

This clone was counted between two and nine times. This chain joins TRBV6-6 and TRBJ1-5; D is perhaps TRBD1 (6 bases). With 6 bases removed from V and 0 bases from J, the gap between germline ends came to 12 bases. Germline CDR1 reads MNHNY; CDR2 reads SVGAGI (reference sequence). The CDR3 contains 15 residues. The CDR3 nucleotides read TGTGCCAGCAGAGACAGGCGCCTTAGCAATCAGCCCCAGCATTTT. Protein sequence: CASRDRRLSNQPQHF.

The chain links TRBV25-1 to TRBJ1-2; tentatively, D is TRBD1 (6 bases). Germline V gene lookup returns CDR1 MGHDK and CDR2 SYGVNS. The CDR3 has 18 amino acids. Trimming shortened V by 2 bases and J by 3 bases, and 22 bases separated the two germline ends. The CDR3 region has the DNA TGTGCCAGCAGTGAAGGATTGGGCAGGGGATCGTCCCACTATGGCTACACCTTC. Amino acid sequence: CASSEGLGRGSSHYGYTF.

The rearrangement joins TRBV11-1 to TRBJ2-3; TRBD2 matches at 8 bases. This CDR3 region has 17 residues. Unmatched junction bases numbered 9, after V lost 4 bases and J lost 0 bases. CDR1 and CDR2 (germline): SGHAT, FQDESV (reference sequence). The CDR3 here is CASSSRLAGLSTDTQYF. CDR3 nucleotide sequence: TGTGCCAGCAGCTCCCGCTTAGCGGGGTTAAGCACAGATACGCAGTATTTT.

The chain joins TRBV27 to TRBJ2-3; D unclear. V was clipped by 1 base and J by 6 bases, with 11 bases between them. This CDR3 spans 14 amino acids. From germline, CDR1 is MNHEY and CDR2 SMNVEV (reference sequence). The CDR3 spells CASSLYSGEDTQYF. For the CDR3, the DNA is TGTGCCAGCAGTTTATATTCGGGTGAGGATACGCAGTATTTT.

This rearrangement joins TRBV7-2 to TRBJ2-2; TRBD2 might be the D (7 bases). Trimming pared 2 bases from V and 3 bases from J, leaving 13 bases between. Germline loops: CDR1 SGHTA, CDR2 FQGNSA. CDR3 length: 16 residues. CDR3 region: CASSLRGGGDTGELFF. The CDR3 region has the DNA TGTGCCAGCAGCTTAAGGGGGGGTGGTGACACCGGGGAGCTGTTTTTT.

This clone was seen only once. The chain carries TRBV7-9 and TRBJ1-1; possibly TRBD1 for D (6 bases). Trimming took off 8 bases at V and 0 bases at J, with 19 bases between the two ends. Per germline, CDR1 SEHNR and CDR2 FQNEAQ (reference sequence). The CDR3 consists of 16 residues. CDR3 nucleotide sequence: TGTGCCAGCCGGTTGACAGGCTTTACCATGAACACTGAAGCTTTCTTT. It encodes CASRLTGFTMNTEAFF.

This chain links TRBV2 with TRBJ1-5, with D unresolved. With 2 bases removed from V and 3 bases from J, the gap between germline ends came to 20 bases. The CDR3 has 18 residues. Germline-derived CDR1 and CDR2 are SNHLY and FYNNEI. CDR3 sequence reads: CASSEIGRGQVFNQPQHF. The CDR3 DNA is TGTGCCAGCAGTGAAATCGGTCGCGGGCAGGTCTTCAATCAGCCCCAGCATTTT.

V and J are TRBV4-2 and TRBJ2-3; TRBD2 matches at 7 bases. The CDR3 is 16 residues long. Germline V gene data show CDR1 as LGHNA and CDR2 as YNFKEQ. J was trimmed by 3 bases and V by 4 bases; bases with no gene match: 10. The CDR3: CASSPRGGGGTDTQYF. CDR3 DNA: TGTGCCAGCAGCCCTCGGGGCGGGGGAGGTACAGATACGCAGTATTTT.

The CDR3 here is CASSTIAGGPYNEQFF. CDR3 DNA: TGTGCCAGCAGCACCATAGCGGGGGGGCCGTACAATGAGCAGTTCTTC. V gene TRBV11-1 combines with J gene TRBJ2-1; 11 bases are a match to TRBD2. The CDR3 sequence is 16 residues long. Germline trimming cut 5 bases from V and 4 bases from J; bases unmatched to any gene: 7. Germline loops: CDR1 SGHAT, CDR2 FQDESV (reference sequence).

This chain connects TRBV4-2 to TRBJ2-5; D may be TRBD2 (6 bases). Trimming took 1 base from V and 5 from J, leaving 17 bases between them. Germline-derived CDR1 and CDR2 are LGHNA and YNFKEQ. The CDR3 totals 16 residues. The CDR3 loop is CASSQVVLAPDETQYF. The DNA for the CDR3 is TGTGCCAGCAGCCAAGTGGTACTAGCCCCAGATGAGACCCAGTACTTC.

This clone showed up just once. The V and J genes are TRBV6-1 and TRBJ1-6; 7 nucleotides line up with TRBD1. The ends lost 3 bases at V and 11 bases at J; junction bases unmatched: 10. The CDR3 totals 15 residues. Germline V gene sequence: CDR1 MNHNS, CDR2 SASEGT. CDR3 DNA: TGTGCCAGCAGTGAGCTACAGGGGTATTTGACACCCCTCCACTTT. It encodes CASSELQGYLTPLHF.